The source of this T cell receptor beta chain is a study of shared clonotypes between healthy human individuals. As for the study in general: CD4 naive and memory got three plates each, CD8 naive two, CD8 memory one. Study-level findings and limits: Rarefaction revealed incomplete sorted-subset sequencing despite large depth.

CDR3 length: 13 residues. The germline V and J ends were trimmed by 1 base and 4 bases, with 7 bases remaining between them. CDR1 and CDR2 (germline): LGHNA, YNFKEQ. Data came from immunoSEQ multiplex PCR; TCRdb stores just in-frame clones and leaves some out. The sample holds millions of clones, approximately 93% seen once. A remark on this clone: Its antigen is currently unknown.

This TCR derives from a man younger than 30 in good health. Some clones in this sample may be carry-over from other donors' samples. Sequenced material: naive CD4+ T cells from PBMCs. The subset denotes: CD45RA+ positively selected. The J gene is TRBJ1-2, the V gene TRBV4-2; D ambiguous. The CDR3 DNA follows: TGTGCCAGCAGCCAAGTGGGGTTCTATGGCTACACCTTC. Its translation: CASSQVGFYGYTF.